A single sample is the source of the 8 T cell receptor beta chains below, sequenced in a study of cytomegalovirus exposure and HLA in healthy donors. Vbeta (60) and Jbeta (13) primers were used in the PCR. Clones were sequenced by immunoSEQ multiplex PCR, and TCRdb holds only the in-frame ones, with some missing. This table holds 100,000 to 150,000 clones, roughly 78% found once. The sample taken for sequencing was PBMCs. These receptors all come from a young man in good health and CMV-seronegative.

This clone was counted only a few times. The chain is built from TRBV5-1 and TRBJ2-5, with D hard to call. The J call may be wrong; the DNA end is better matched by TRBJ2-7. The CDR3 has 15 residues. Germline loops: CDR1 SGHRS, CDR2 YFSETQ. The CDR3 protein is CASSLWPGGAYEQYF. DNA for the CDR3: TGCGCCAGCAGCTTGTGGCCGGGTGGGGCCTACGAGCAGTACTTC.

The V call is TRBV7-8, the J call TRBJ1-2; 7 bases fit TRBD1. Germline CDR1 reads SGHVS; CDR2 reads FQNEAQ. The trim removed 5 bases at V and 3 bases at J, leaving 3 bases unmatched. The CDR3 runs to 13 residues. CDR3 sequence reads: CASSHRGDYGYTF. Here the CDR3 DNA reads TGTGCCAGCAGCCACAGGGGCGACTATGGCTACACCTTC.

The chain employs TRBV5-4 and TRBJ2-7, with 11 positions matching TRBD1. CDR3 size: 14 residues. The trim removed 4 bases at V and 6 bases at J, leaving 6 bases unmatched. Germline loops: CDR1 SGHNT, CDR2 YYREEE (reference sequence). CDR3 residues: CASSIGTGGIEQYF. CDR3 nucleotide sequence: TGTGCCAGCAGCATCGGGACAGGGGGTATCGAGCAGTACTTC.

This chain connects TRBV5-5 to TRBJ1-6; no definite D call. The CDR3 length is 13 residues. The germline CDR1 and CDR2 sequences are SGHKS and YYEKEE (reference sequence). V lost 0 bases and J 11 bases, leaving 9 bases between the germline ends. This CDR3 reads CASSLDSETPLHF. In DNA form, the CDR3 reads TGTGCCAGCAGCTTGGATTCTGAGACACCCCTCCACTTT.

The chain joins TRBV29-1 to TRBJ2-7; D remains ambiguous. In germline, CDR1 is SQVTM, CDR2 ANQGSEA. The CDR3 length is 14 residues. Trimming pared 1 base from V and 2 bases from J, leaving 12 bases between. The chain's CDR3 is CSVEVPQNAYEQYF. As DNA, the CDR3 is TGCAGCGTTGAAGTCCCACAGAACGCCTACGAGCAGTACTTC.

V is TRBV28 and J is TRBJ2-7; D is perhaps TRBD1 (7 bases). CDR1 MDHEN and CDR2 SYDVKM come from the germline V gene. V was clipped by 11 bases and J by 6 bases, with 23 bases between them. This CDR3 has 14 residues. In DNA, the CDR3 is TGTGCCTCGACGTCGGGGGCAGGGGGAGGCGAGCAGTACTTC. It yields the protein CASTSGAGGGEQYF.

This rearrangement joins TRBV9 to TRBJ2-5, with D perhaps matching TRBD1 (6 bases). Germline V gives CDR1 SGDLS, CDR2 YYNGEE. This CDR3 contains 14 residues. V was cut by 3 bases and J by 0 bases, with 9 bases left in between. The CDR3, as DNA: TGTGCCAGCAGCGCCGGACAGCACCAAGAGACCCAGTACTTC. Translating gives CASSAGQHQETQYF.

To note about this clone: The junction departs from the called germline gene at one end, perhaps through a read error. The chain employs TRBV5-1 and TRBJ2-5, with D possibly TRBD1 on 5 matching bases. This CDR3 is 14 amino acids long. From germline, CDR1 is SGHRS and CDR2 YFSETQ. DNA of the CDR3: TGTGCCAGCGCCTGGGGAAGGGGCTGGGAGACCCAGTACTTC. It yields the protein CASAWGRGWETQYF. The full variable domain, completed using reference TRBV5-1 and TRBJ2-5, is KAGVTQTPRYLIKTRGQQVTLSCSPISGHRSVSWYQQTPGQGLQFLFEYFSETQRNKGNFPGRFSGRQFSNSRSEMNVSTLELGDSALYLCASAWGRGWETQYFGPGTRLLVL.